The rows below give T cell receptor beta chains drawn from one sample of a study of early T cells in non-severe SARS-CoV-2 infection. TCRdb reanalysed the 5' RACE reads using MiXCR and keeps one entry per CDR3 protein. Of roughly 35,000 distinct CDR3 sequences detected, about 6.7% appear once; the ten largest clones hold just over 4%. The specimen sequenced was whole blood. These receptors were obtained from an adult who was a healthcare worker with PCR-confirmed SARS-CoV-2 infection or an uninfected control (not recorded which). The CDR3 runs from the conserved cysteine through the conserved F or W. The D gene is left open where the match is weak. Clone size is not always given. Where it is, it says once, few, many or a class for expanded clones.

TGTGCCAGCAGTTCCAGACAGGGCTATAGCAATCAGCCCCAGCATTTT | CASSSRQGYSNQPQHF | TRBV28 | TRBD1 | TRBJ1-5 | many | 16
TGTGCCACCAGTGACTCAAGGACTGACTCCCAACCTCAGTTCTTC | CATSDSRTDSQPQFF | TRBV24-1 | - | TRBJ2-1 | - | 15
TGTGCCAGCAGCTTAACGGCGGGAGGGTTTGATACGCAGTATTTT | CASSLTAGGFDTQYF | TRBV11-2 | TRBD2 | TRBJ2-3 | many | 15
TGTGCCAGCAGTTTAGGCGGGGCGAGGGCCCTCCACTTT | CASSLGGARALHF | TRBV12-3/TRBV12-4 | - | TRBJ1-6 | many | 13
TGTGCCAGCAGACGACCGGGACTAGCGGGAGGCGAGCTGTTTTTT | CASRRPGLAGGELFF | TRBV11-2 | TRBD2 | TRBJ2-2 | few | 15
TGTGCCAGCAGTGAAGTCTCTGTGGTGGGAGGGGTATACTTC | CASSEVSVVGGVYF | TRBV2 | TRBD2 | TRBJ2-7 | few | 14
TGTGCCAGCGCCGAGGCGTCGGCCGAAATAGCTAACTATGGCTACACCTTC | CASAEASAEIANYGYTF | TRBV27 | - | TRBJ1-2 | many | 17
TGTGCCAGCAGCCGACGACAGGGGACCGAGCAGTACTTC | CASSRRQGTEQYF | TRBV9 | TRBD1 | TRBJ2-7 | - | 13
TGTGCCAGCAGACATACAGGGATGGAGACCCAGTACTTC | CASRHTGMETQYF | TRBV11-2 | - | TRBJ2-5 | many | 13
TGTGCCAGCAGCTCCGGACTAGCGGGCGGCTCCTACAATGAGCAGTTCTTC | CASSSGLAGGSYNEQFF | TRBV5-5 | TRBD2 | TRBJ2-1 | - | 17
TGTGCCAGCAGCTTTTCAGGGCACCCTGTGGCCCAAGAGACCCAGTACTTC | CASSFSGHPVAQETQYF | TRBV7-2 | - | TRBJ2-5 | many | 17
TGTGCCAGCTCCCGGGGGGGTAGCTTGGAGACCCAGTACTTC | CASSRGGSLETQYF | TRBV6-6 | TRBD2 | TRBJ2-5 | - | 14
TGTGCCAGCAGCCCCGGGACACCCTTCTCTGGGGCCAACGTCCTGACTTTC | CASSPGTPFSGANVLTF | TRBV7-9 | - | TRBJ2-6 | few | 17
TGTGCCATCAGTGGAGGGACGTCAGAGACCCAGTACTTC | CAISGGTSETQYF | TRBV10-3 | - | TRBJ2-5 | many | 13
TGCAGTGCTAGTAGCGGGAGGTCCTCAGATACGCAGTATTTT | CSASSGRSSDTQYF | TRBV20-1 | TRBD2 | TRBJ2-3 | many | 14
TGTGCCAGCAGCTTAGACCCCGGGAGTATCTACGAGCAGTACTTC | CASSLDPGSIYEQYF | TRBV11-2 | - | TRBJ2-7 | - | 15
TGTGCCAGCAGCCCCGGACAGGGGGTTGTAAAGACCCAGTACTTC | CASSPGQGVVKTQYF | TRBV7-8 | TRBD1 | TRBJ2-5 | many | 15
TGTGCCAGCAGCCCGGGACTAGCGGGAGATACAGAGCAGTTCTTC | CASSPGLAGDTEQFF | TRBV7-3 | TRBD2 | TRBJ2-1 | few | 15
TGTGCCAGCAGCTTAACGGTGGACACTGAAGCTTTCTTT | CASSLTVDTEAFF | TRBV7-3 | - | TRBJ1-1 | few | 13
TGTGCCAGCAGCTCTCATATGAGCAATCAGCCCCAGCATTTT | CASSSHMSNQPQHF | TRBV7-9 | - | TRBJ1-5 | many | 14
TGTGCCAGCAGTTTAGCGGGGACCCAGCCCCAGCATTTT | CASSLAGTQPQHF | TRBV12-3/TRBV12-4 | - | TRBJ1-5 | few | 13
TGTGCCAGCAGTTCGGCTAGGGGTGAGACCCAGTACTTC | CASSSARGETQYF | TRBV28 | - | TRBJ2-5 | few | 13
TGTGCCAGCAGTTTATGGGCTAGCGGGATCGGAGAGACCCAGTACTTC | CASSLWASGIGETQYF | TRBV28 | TRBD2 | TRBJ2-5 | few | 16
TGTGCCAGCAGGTCGGGGACGGGCCAGCCCCAGCATTTT | CASRSGTGQPQHF | TRBV28 | - | TRBJ1-5 | many | 13
TGTGCCAGCAGTTCAACAAACCTAGAAGATACGCAGTATTTT | CASSSTNLEDTQYF | TRBV28 | - | TRBJ2-3 | medium-sized | 14
TGCGCCAGCAGCCAACCCGTAGCGGGAGGGGAGACCCAGTACTTC | CASSQPVAGGETQYF | TRBV4-1 | TRBD2 | TRBJ2-5 | - | 15
TGTGCCATCAGTGAAGGACAAGAGACCCAGTACTTC | CAISEGQETQYF | TRBV10-3 | - | TRBJ2-5 | few | 12
TGCGCCAGCAGCCAGGGAAGGGGAGAGACCGGGGAGCTGTTTTTT | CASSQGRGETGELFF | TRBV4-1 | - | TRBJ2-2 | many | 15
TGTGCCAGCAGTGACAAGACCGCCTTTCCCACAGATACGCAGTATTTT | CASSDKTAFPTDTQYF | TRBV6-1 | - | TRBJ2-3 | many | 16
TGCAGTGTCGCTAGCTCTTACGAGCAGTACTTC | CSVASSYEQYF | TRBV20-1 | - | TRBJ2-7 | many | 11
TGCAGCGTTGGTGACAGGGGGCTCACCGGGGAGCTGTTTTTT | CSVGDRGLTGELFF | TRBV29-1 | TRBD1 | TRBJ2-2 | few | 14
TGCAGCGGGCGTACAGGGGAACGCTACAATGAGCAGTTCTTC | CSGRTGERYNEQFF | TRBV29-1 | TRBD1 | TRBJ2-1 | many | 14
TGTGCCAGCAGAACTCCGGGACAGGGTCAAGGAAAACTGTTTTTT | CASRTPGQGQGKLFF | TRBV6-6 | TRBD1 | TRBJ1-4 | - | 15
TGCGCCAGCAGCTTGGAGGCGGGCCGGGAGACCCAGTACTTC | CASSLEAGRETQYF | TRBV5-1 | - | TRBJ2-5 | few | 14
TGCAGCGTTGGACAGGACCCCTACGAGCAGTACTTC | CSVGQDPYEQYF | TRBV29-1 | - | TRBJ2-7 | few | 12
TGTGCCACCAGCAGGGATTCGACAGGGGAGGGCTACGAGCAGTACTTC | CATSRDSTGEGYEQYF | TRBV15 | - | TRBJ2-7 | few | 16
TGTGCCAGCACCGAGGGGAACTACGAGCAGTACTTC | CASTEGNYEQYF | TRBV28 | - | TRBJ2-7 | many | 12
TGTGCCAGCGGCCAGGGAACAGATACGCAGTATTTT | CASGQGTDTQYF | TRBV6-5 | - | TRBJ2-3 | many | 12
TGTGCCAGCAGTTACTCGTCCAGCCCGGCGGAGCTGTTTTTT | CASSYSSSPAELFF | TRBV6-5 | - | TRBJ2-2 | few | 14
TGTGCCAGCAGCGCAAAAACAGGGTCCACTGAAGCTTTCTTT | CASSAKTGSTEAFF | TRBV11-2 | - | TRBJ1-1 | many | 14
TGTGCCAGCAGGGGGACCACCGACAATGAGCAGTTCTTC | CASRGTTDNEQFF | TRBV6-6 | - | TRBJ2-1 | many | 13
TGTGCCTGGAGGCATGCGGGAGGGCCAATTTTATACGAGCAGTACTTC | CAWRHAGGPILYEQYF | TRBV30 | TRBD2 | TRBJ2-7 | few | 16